A selection of T cell receptor beta chains follows, all from one sample in a study of control samples from healthy donors and cancer patients. TCRdb keeps only in-frame clones here, not all; method: immunoSEQ multiplex PCR. The sample lists 250,000 to 300,000 clones, approximately 80% occurring once. The sample comprised PBMCs. The origin of the receptors is a woman in her sixties or seventies with lung cancer. Each CDR3 is given with its conserved first and last residue. A D gene is named only where the DNA matches it firmly.

D	J	V	CDR3
TRBD2	TRBJ2-7	TRBV2	CARGLADEQYF
.	TRBJ2-7	TRBV29-1	CSAGKGGPGTSYEQYF
TRBD1	TRBJ2-2	TRBV5-1	CASSLGQGVGTGELFF
.	TRBJ2-5	TRBV20-1	CSARGGETQYF
TRBD2	TRBJ2-7	TRBV18	CASSPSGPPSYEQYF
.	TRBJ1-2	TRBV4-2	CASSRRFVDSGAHYGYTF
TRBD1	TRBJ1-3	TRBV9	CASSVGTVASGNTIYF
.	TRBJ2-1	TRBV29-1	CSVEVTGPYNEQFF
TRBD2	TRBJ2-7	TRBV3-1/TRBV3-2	CASSRTRYDSYEQYF
.	TRBJ2-3	TRBV12-3/TRBV12-4	CASSQKGAQYF
.	TRBJ2-2	TRBV5-4	CASSLITGELFF
.	TRBJ1-1	TRBV5-6	CASSLYSEAFF
.	TRBJ1-4	TRBV2	CASSEVGQEKLFF
.	TRBJ1-5	TRBV4-2	CASSQEGATNQPQHF
.	TRBJ1-5	TRBV4-1	CASSQAQHQPQHF
TRBD2	TRBJ2-5	TRBV9	CASSVGGGPGETQYF
.	TRBJ1-2	TRBV5-4	CASSFKGGRDYGYTF
TRBD1	TRBJ1-6	TRBV2	CASFGQGDSPLHF
TRBD2	TRBJ2-7	TRBV11-2	CASTRRGAGTNEQYF
.	TRBJ2-1	TRBV12-3/TRBV12-4	CASSLLNEQFF
.	TRBJ1-6	TRBV10-2	CASSEVDRYNSPLHF
.	TRBJ1-2	TRBV3-1/TRBV3-2	CASSQDPGRPEWGYTF
.	TRBJ2-3	TRBV20-1	CSARDLDTQYF
.	TRBJ2-7	TRBV11-2	CASSLDRVLQYF
.	TRBJ1-1	TRBV7-2	CASSTHMNTEAFF
TRBD2	TRBJ2-5	TRBV2	CASSGASGGQETQYF
.	TRBJ1-1	TRBV3-1/TRBV3-2	CASRRAGGWDTEAFF
.	TRBJ1-1	TRBV10-1	CASRRDGNTEAFF
.	TRBJ2-7	TRBV7-3	CASSLNSGSEQYF
.	TRBJ1-2	TRBV12-3/TRBV12-4	CASSVWGRGYTF
.	TRBJ1-2	TRBV19	CASSINPREGIGYTF
TRBD1	TRBJ2-2	TRBV19	CASSPQGAMGGELFF
.	TRBJ2-7	TRBV19	CASSIGGGTGSYEQYF
.	TRBJ2-3	TRBV5-1	CASSLAGQGSTDTQYF
TRBD1	TRBJ1-1	TRBV11-2	CASSAIRDRGNTEAFF
TRBD1	TRBJ2-5	TRBV7-3	CASSPRQGAGETQYF
TRBD2	TRBJ2-1	TRBV4-2	CASSQDSRLAGGEQFF
.	TRBJ1-1	TRBV9	CASSVAGDTEAFF
.	TRBJ2-1	TRBV18	CASSADRNNEQFF
TRBD2	TRBJ2-5	TRBV10-3	CAINTERTSQETQYF
.	TRBJ1-3	TRBV11-2	CASSPIQGAGNTIYF
.	TRBJ1-4	TRBV21-1	CASSSHSQGANEKLFF
TRBD2	TRBJ2-7	TRBV7-9	CASSAGVAPNSYEQYF
.	TRBJ1-1	TRBV2	CASKGQRNTEAFF
TRBD2	TRBJ2-5	TRBV7-3	CASSPTGSGGPQETQYF
TRBD1	TRBJ2-1	TRBV3-1/TRBV3-2	CASSQVKRQGAGDEQFF
.	TRBJ2-3	TRBV18	CASSAGAGATDTQYF
.	TRBJ2-1	TRBV19	CASLGFGGTGNEQFF
.	TRBJ2-7	TRBV5-8	CASSLMLDPYEQYF
.	TRBJ2-1	TRBV24-1	CATSGSSYNEQFF